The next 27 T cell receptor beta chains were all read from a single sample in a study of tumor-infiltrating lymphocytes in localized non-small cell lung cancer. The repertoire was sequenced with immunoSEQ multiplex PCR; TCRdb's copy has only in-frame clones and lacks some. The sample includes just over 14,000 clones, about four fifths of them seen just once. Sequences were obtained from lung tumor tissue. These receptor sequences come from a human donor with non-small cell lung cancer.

The CDR3 bases are TGTGCCAGCAGTCTTGACAGGGCGGCCCACGAGCAGTACTTC. Translated, it gives CASSLDRAAHEQYF. The rearrangement uses TRBV6-1 and TRBJ2-7; 7 nucleotides match TRBD1. The junction had 9 bases not matched to a gene; V was cut back by 5 bases and J by 5 bases. CDR3 size: 14 residues. CDR1 and CDR2 from the germline V gene are MNHNS and SASEGT.

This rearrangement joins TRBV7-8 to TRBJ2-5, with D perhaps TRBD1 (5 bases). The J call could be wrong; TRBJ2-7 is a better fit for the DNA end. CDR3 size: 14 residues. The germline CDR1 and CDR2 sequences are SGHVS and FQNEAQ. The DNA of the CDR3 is TGTGCCAGCAGCCACTTTGAGACAGCCTACGAGCAGTACTTC. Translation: CASSHFETAYEQYF.

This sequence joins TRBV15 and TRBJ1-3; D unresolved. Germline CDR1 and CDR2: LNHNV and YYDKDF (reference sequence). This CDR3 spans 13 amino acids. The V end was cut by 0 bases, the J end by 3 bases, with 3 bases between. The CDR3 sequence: CATSRDIGNTIYF. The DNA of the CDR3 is TGTGCCACCAGCAGAGATATTGGAAACACCATATATTTT.

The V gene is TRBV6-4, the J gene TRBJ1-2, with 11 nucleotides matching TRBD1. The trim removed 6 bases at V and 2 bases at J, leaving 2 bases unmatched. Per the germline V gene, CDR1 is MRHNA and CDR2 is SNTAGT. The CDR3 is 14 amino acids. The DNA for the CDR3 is TGTGCCAGCAGCCGGGACAGGGGGAACTATGGCTACACCTTC. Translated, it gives CASSRDRGNYGYTF.

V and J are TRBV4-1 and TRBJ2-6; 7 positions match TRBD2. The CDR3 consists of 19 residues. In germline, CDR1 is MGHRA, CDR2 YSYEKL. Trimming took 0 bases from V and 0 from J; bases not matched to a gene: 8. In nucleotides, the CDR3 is TGCGCCAGCAGCCAAGATCGCGGGGGAGTGCTCTCTGGGGCCAACGTCCTGACTTTC. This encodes CASSQDRGGVLSGANVLTF.

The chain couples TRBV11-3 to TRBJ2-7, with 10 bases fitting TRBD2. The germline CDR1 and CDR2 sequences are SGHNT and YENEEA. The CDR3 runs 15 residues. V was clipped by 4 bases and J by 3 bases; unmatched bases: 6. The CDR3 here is CASSSGLADFYEQYF. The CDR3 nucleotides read TGTGCCAGCAGCTCTGGACTAGCGGATTTCTACGAGCAGTACTTC.

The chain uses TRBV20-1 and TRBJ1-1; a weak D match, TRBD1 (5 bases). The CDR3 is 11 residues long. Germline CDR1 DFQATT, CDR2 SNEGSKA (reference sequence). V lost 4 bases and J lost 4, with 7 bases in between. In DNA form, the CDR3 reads TGCAGTGCTATAGGGGTCACTGAAGCTTTCTTT. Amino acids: CSAIGVTEAFF.

CDR3 protein: CASSQGLAGGEYEQYF. The DNA for the CDR3 is TGCGCCAGCAGCCAAGGGTTAGCGGGAGGAGAATACGAGCAGTACTTC. V gene TRBV4-3 combines with J gene TRBJ2-7, with TRBD2 identical over 10 bases. Trimming took 1 base from V and 4 from J; bases not matched to a gene: 7. From germline, CDR1 is LGHNA and CDR2 YSLEER. CDR3 length equals 16 residues.

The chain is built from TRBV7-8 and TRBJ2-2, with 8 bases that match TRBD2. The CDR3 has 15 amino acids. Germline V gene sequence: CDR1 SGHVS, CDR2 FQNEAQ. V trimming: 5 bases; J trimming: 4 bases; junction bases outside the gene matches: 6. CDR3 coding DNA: TGTGCCAGCAGCATACGGGCGGGAGGCACCGGGGAGCTGTTTTTT. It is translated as CASSIRAGGTGELFF.

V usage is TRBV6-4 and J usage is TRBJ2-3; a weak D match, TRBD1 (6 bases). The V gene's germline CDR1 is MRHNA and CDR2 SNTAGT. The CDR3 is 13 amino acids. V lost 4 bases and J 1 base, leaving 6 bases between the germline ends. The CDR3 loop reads CASSGQGTDTQYF. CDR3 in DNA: TGTGCCAGCAGTGGACAGGGCACAGATACGCAGTATTTT.

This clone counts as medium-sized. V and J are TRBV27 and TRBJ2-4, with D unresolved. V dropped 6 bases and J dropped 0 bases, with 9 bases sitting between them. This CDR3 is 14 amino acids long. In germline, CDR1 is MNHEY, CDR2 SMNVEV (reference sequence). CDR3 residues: CASRPRVAKNIQYF. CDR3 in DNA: TGTGCCAGCAGGCCTCGGGTAGCCAAAAACATTCAGTACTTC.

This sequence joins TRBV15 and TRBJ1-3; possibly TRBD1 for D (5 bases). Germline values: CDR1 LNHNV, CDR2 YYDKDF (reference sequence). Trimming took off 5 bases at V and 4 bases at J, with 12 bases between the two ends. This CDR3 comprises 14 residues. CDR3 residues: CATSRGEPGNTIYF. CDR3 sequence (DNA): TGTGCCACCAGCCGAGGGGAGCCGGGAAACACCATATATTTT. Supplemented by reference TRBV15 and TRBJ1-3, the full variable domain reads DAMVIQNPRYQVTQFGKPVTLSCSQTLNHNVMYWYQQKSSQAPKLLFHYYDKDFNNEADTPDNFQSRRPNTSFCFLDIRSPGLGDTAMYLCATSRGEPGNTIYFGEGSWLTVV.

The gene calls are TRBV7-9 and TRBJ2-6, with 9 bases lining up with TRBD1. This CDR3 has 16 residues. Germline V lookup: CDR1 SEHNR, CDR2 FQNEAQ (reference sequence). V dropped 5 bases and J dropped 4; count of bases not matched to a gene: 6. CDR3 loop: CASSPTDRGGANVLTF. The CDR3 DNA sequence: TGTGCCAGCAGCCCGACAGACAGGGGGGGGGCCAACGTCCTGACTTTC.

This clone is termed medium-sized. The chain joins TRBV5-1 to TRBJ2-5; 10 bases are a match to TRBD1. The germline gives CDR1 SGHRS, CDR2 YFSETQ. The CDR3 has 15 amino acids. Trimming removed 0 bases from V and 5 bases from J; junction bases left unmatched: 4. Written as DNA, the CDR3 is TGCGCCAGCAGCTTGGGGACAGGGGGGATGGAGACCCAGTACTTC. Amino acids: CASSLGTGGMETQYF.

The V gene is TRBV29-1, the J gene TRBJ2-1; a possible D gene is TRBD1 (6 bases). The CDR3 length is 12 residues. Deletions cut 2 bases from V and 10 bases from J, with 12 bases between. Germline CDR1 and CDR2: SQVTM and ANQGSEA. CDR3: CSVEKGGSEQFF. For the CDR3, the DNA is TGCAGCGTTGAAAAAGGGGGATCGGAGCAGTTCTTC.

This chain's CDR3 is CASSPHRDEQFF. The CDR3 DNA is TGTGCCAGCAGCCCCCATCGAGATGAGCAGTTCTTC. The rearrangement links TRBV7-2 to TRBJ2-1; D not resolved. Trimming removed 5 bases at V and 8 bases at J, with 10 bases between. This CDR3 is 12 amino acids long. Germline V CDR1 and CDR2: SGHTA, FQGNSA.

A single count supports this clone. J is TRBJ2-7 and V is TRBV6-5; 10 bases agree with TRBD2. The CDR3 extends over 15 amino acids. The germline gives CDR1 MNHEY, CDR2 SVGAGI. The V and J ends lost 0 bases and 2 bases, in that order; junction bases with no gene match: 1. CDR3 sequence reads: CASSYSLAGAYEQYF. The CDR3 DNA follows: TGTGCCAGCAGTTACTCCCTAGCGGGGGCCTACGAGCAGTACTTC.

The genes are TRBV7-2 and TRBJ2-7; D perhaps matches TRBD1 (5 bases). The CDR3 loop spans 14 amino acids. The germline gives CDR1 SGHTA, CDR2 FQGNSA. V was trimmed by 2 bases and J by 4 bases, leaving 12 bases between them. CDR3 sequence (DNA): TGTGCCAGCAGCTTATGGCCAGGGCCTTACGAGCAGTACTTC. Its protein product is CASSLWPGPYEQYF.

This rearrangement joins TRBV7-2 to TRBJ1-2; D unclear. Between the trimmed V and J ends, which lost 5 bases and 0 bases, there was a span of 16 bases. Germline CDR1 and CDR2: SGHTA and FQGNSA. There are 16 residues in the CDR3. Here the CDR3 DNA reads TGTGCCAGCAGCCGGATGGGTCTAGGTACTAACTATGGCTACACCTTC. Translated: CASSRMGLGTNYGYTF.

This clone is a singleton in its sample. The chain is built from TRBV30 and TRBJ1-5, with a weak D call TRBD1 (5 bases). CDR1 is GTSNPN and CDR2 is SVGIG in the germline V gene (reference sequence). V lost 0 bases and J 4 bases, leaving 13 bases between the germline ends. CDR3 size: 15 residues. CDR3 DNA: TGTGCCTGGAGTGTATTTGGCAGGGCAAATCAGCCCCAGCATTTT. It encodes CAWSVFGRANQPQHF.

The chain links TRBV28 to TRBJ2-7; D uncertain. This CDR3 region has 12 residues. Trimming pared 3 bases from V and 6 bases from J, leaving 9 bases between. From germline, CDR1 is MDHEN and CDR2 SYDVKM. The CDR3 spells CASSFGLAEQYF. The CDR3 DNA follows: TGTGCCAGCAGTTTTGGGCTCGCCGAGCAGTACTTC.

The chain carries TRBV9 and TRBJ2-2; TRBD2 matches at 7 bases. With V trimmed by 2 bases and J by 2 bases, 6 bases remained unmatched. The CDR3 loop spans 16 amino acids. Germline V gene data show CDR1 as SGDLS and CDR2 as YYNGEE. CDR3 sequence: CASSVLPSGNTGELFF. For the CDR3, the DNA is TGTGCCAGCAGCGTCTTGCCTAGCGGTAACACCGGGGAGCTGTTTTTT.

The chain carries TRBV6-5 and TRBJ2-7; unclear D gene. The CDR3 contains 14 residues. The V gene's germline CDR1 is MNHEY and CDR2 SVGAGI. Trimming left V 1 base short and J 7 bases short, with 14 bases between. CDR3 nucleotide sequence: TGTGCCAGCAGTTACTACCTCGGCTCGCGGGAGCAGTACTTC. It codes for CASSYYLGSREQYF.

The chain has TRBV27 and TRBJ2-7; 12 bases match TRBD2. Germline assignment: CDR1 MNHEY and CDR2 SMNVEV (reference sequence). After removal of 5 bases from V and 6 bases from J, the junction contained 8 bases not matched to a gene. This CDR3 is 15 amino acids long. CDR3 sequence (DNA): TGTGCCAGCAGTGCCCGACTAGCGGGAGATGGCGAGCAGTACTTC. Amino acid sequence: CASSARLAGDGEQYF.

CDR3 sequence (DNA): TGTGCCAGTCATTTCTCAGGGGGTTATGGCTACACCTTC. Encoded protein: CASHFSGGYGYTF. The rearrangement uses TRBV6-1 and TRBJ1-2; 7 bases map to TRBD1. CDR1 and CDR2 (germline): MNHNS, SASEGT. V shed 9 bases, J shed 5 bases, and the junction held 9 bases outside the gene matches. The CDR3 extends over 13 amino acids.

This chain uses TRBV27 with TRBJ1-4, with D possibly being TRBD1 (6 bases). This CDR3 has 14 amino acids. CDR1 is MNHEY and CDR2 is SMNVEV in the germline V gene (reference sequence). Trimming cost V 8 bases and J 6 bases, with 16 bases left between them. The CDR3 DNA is TGTGCCAGCTCCTCAGGGGCAAAATATGAAAAACTGTTTTTT. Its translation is CASSSGAKYEKLFF.

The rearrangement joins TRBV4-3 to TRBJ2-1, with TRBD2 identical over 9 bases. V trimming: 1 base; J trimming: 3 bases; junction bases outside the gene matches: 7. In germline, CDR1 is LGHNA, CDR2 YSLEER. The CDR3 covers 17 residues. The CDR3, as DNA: TGCGCCAGCAGCCAAGGACCTGTAGCGGGAGACTACAATGAGCAGTTCTTC. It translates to CASSQGPVAGDYNEQFF.